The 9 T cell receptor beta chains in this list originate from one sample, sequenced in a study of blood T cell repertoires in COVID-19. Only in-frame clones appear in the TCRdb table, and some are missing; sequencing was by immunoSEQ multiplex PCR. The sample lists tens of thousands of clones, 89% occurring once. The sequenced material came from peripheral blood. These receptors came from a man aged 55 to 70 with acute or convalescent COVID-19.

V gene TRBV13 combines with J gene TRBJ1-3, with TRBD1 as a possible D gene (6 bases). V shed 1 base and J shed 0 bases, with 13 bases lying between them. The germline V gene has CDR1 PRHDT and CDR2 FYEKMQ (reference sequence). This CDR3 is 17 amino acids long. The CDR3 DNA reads TGTGCCAGCAGCTTAGTTGGCAGGGGCAACTCTGGAAACACCATATATTTT. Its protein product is CASSLVGRGNSGNTIYF.

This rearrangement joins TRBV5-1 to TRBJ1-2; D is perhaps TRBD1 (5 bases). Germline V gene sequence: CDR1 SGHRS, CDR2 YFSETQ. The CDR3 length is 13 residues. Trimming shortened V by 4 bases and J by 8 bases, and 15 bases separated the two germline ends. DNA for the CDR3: TGCGCCAGCAGCCCAAGCCAGGGAACGGGCTACACCTTC. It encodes CASSPSQGTGYTF.

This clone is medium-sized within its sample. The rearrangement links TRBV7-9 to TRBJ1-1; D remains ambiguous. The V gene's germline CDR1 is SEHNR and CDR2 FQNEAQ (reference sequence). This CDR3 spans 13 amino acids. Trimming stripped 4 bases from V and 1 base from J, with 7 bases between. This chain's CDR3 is CASSSTPNTEAFF. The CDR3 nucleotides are TGTGCCAGCAGCTCCACACCGAACACTGAAGCTTTCTTT.

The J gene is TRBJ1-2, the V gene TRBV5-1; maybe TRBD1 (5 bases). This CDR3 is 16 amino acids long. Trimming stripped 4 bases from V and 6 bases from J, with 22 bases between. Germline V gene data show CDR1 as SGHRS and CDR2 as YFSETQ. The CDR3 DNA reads TGCGCCAGCAGCATGGGGGGACTGGGGAGTTCGGATGGCTACACCTTC. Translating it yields CASSMGGLGSSDGYTF.

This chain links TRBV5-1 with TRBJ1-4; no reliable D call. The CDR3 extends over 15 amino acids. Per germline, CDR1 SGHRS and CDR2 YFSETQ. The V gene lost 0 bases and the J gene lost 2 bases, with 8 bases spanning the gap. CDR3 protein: CASSLVTGTNEKLFF. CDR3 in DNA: TGCGCCAGCAGCTTGGTTACCGGGACTAATGAAAAACTGTTTTTT.

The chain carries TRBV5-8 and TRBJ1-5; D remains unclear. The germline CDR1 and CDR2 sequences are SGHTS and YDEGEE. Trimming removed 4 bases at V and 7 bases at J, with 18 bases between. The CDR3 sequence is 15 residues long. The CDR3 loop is CASSRVSVVNQPQHF. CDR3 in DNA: TGTGCCAGCAGCCGGGTGAGTGTGGTAAACCAGCCCCAGCATTTT.

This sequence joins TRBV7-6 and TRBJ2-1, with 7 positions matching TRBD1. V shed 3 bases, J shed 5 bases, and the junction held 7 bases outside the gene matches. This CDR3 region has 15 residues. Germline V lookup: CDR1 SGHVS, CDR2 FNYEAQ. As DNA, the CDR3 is TGTGCCAGCAGCTTCGGGACAGAGATTAACAATGAGCAGTTCTTC. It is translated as CASSFGTEINNEQFF. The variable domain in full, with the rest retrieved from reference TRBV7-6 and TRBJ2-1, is GAGVSQSPRYKVTKRGQDVALRCDPISGHVSLYWYRQALGQGPEFLTYFNYEAQQDKSGLPNDRFSAERPEGSISTLTIQRTEQRDSAMYRCASSFGTEINNEQFFGPGTRLTVL.

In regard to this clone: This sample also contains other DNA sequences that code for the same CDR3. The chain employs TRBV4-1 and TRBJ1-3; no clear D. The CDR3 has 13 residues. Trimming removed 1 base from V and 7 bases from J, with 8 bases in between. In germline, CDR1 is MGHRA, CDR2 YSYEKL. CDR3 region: CASSQGPGNTIYF. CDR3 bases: TGCGCCAGCAGCCAAGGTCCGGGTAACACCATATATTTT.

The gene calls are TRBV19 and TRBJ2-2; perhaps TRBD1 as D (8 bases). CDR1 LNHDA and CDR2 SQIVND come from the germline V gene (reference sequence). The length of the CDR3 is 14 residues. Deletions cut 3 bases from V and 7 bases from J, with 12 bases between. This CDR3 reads CASSITGGDGELFF. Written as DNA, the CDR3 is TGTGCCAGTAGTATCACAGGGGGGGACGGGGAGCTGTTTTTT.